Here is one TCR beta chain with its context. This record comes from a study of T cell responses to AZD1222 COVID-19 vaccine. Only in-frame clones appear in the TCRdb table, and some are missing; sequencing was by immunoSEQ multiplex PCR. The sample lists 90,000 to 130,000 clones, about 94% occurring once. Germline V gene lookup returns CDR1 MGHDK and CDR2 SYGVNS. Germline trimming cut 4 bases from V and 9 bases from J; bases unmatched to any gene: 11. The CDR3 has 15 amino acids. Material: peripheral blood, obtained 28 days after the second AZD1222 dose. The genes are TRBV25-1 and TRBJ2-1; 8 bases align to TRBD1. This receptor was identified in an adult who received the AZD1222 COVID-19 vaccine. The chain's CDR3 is CASSAVRGRVAEQFF. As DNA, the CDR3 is TGTGCCAGCAGTGCCGTCAGGGGGCGTGTTGCTGAGCAGTTCTTC.